This T cell receptor beta chain was recorded in a study of response to subunit inactivated influenza vaccine (dated by TCRdb to between 2018 and 2020). About the investigation overall: Deep quantitative T cell receptor repertoire profiling was used in the study to track responses to a trivalent subunit inactivated influenza vaccine.

The library was obtained by RT-PCR. Sequencing instrument: Illumina HiSeq 2500. TCRdb took the public reads, trimmed them with fastp at Q25, ran MiXCR for clone calling and kept in-frame beta chains. Every CDR3 protein is listed once, alongside the most common genes and DNA of its rows. The sample profile shows about 540,000 distinct CDR3 sequences; roughly 23% of them were found once. Clones ranked in the top ten supply approximately 3% of the sample. CDR1 is given as LGHDT and CDR2 as YNNKEL, both from the germline V gene (reference sequence). Measured from the cysteine to the phenylalanine, the CDR3 is 14 residues long. Only the CDR3 part of the read is kept: 42 bases, read in frame from the first base. V is shortened by 4 bases, J by 8 bases, and the region joining them spans 16 bases. Overall results and qualifications from the work: According to the authors, only a limited number of new T cells may be recruited by each seasonal influenza vaccination.

Many counts were recorded for this clonotype. Its antigen is currently not known. Base qualities are not at hand, and no much larger clone is one base apart. The data also belong to a second study, concerning T cells expressing NK-cell markers. From that second study: 5'RACE template switching, by which a universal primer site and unique molecular identifiers were added, was used to make TCR beta cDNA libraries. In sorted CD3+CD56+NKG2C+, CD3+CD56+NKG2C- and CD3+CD56-NKG2C+ T-cell subsets from eight donors, TCR beta-chain repertoires were profiled. Of the eight sequenced donors, seven were found to be HCMV-seropositive and one was found to be HCMV-seronegative. To restrict sorting to alphabetaTCR-expressing T cells, an anti-gammadeltaTCR antibody was added in several experiments. For roughly 6 donors, the dominant CD3+CD56+NKG2C+ clonotypes were among the top 10 CD8+ clonotypes and accounted for 1.0-7.0% of CD8+ T cells. Those dominant clonotypes were again the most abundant among CD3+CD56-NKG2C+ cells in several donors, at about 28.3-65%. It remained unclear whether the expanded NKG2C-expressing T cell clones were specific for HCMV antigens. All eight donors whose samples were sequenced were randomly selected healthy volunteers, three of them men and five women. HCMV-specific IgG was detected in serum with a commercial ELISA kit to determine HCMV serostatus. Peripheral blood mononuclear cells were isolated from blood by Ficoll density gradient centrifugation. Magnetic immunoseparation with Miltenyi isolation kits was used to isolate CD4+ and CD8+ T cells from PBMC. Priming for cDNA synthesis came from the TCR beta constant segment, and two successive PCR amplification steps followed. The libraries were sequenced on Illumina HiSeq 2000/2500, MiSeq or NextSeq, producing 2 x 150 bp reads. Reads were demultiplexed and grouped by UMI with MIGEC, and clonotypes were assembled and quantified with MiTCR. Only TCR cDNA sequences supported by at least two reads were kept to exclude erroneous sequences. The tcR package was used for downstream repertoire analysis, and clonotypes were matched across fractions by CDR3 nucleotide sequence plus V segment. VDJmatch was used to annotate antigen specificity against VDJdb, with one amino acid substitution allowed in CDR3.

The chain is made from TRBV3-1 and TRBJ2-3, and TRBD2 may be the D gene, going by 7 matching bases. This specimen consisted of CD4+ T cells sorted from PBMCs, obtained 11 to 12 days after vaccination. This receptor was identified in a man aged 50 to 59 who received an inactivated influenza vaccine. Donor details come from another sample of the same person, matched by shared clones. The CDR3 region reads CASSPLRGGGTQYF. The DNA sequence is as follows: TGTGCCAGCAGCCCGCTGAGGGGGGGCGGTACGCAGTATTTT.